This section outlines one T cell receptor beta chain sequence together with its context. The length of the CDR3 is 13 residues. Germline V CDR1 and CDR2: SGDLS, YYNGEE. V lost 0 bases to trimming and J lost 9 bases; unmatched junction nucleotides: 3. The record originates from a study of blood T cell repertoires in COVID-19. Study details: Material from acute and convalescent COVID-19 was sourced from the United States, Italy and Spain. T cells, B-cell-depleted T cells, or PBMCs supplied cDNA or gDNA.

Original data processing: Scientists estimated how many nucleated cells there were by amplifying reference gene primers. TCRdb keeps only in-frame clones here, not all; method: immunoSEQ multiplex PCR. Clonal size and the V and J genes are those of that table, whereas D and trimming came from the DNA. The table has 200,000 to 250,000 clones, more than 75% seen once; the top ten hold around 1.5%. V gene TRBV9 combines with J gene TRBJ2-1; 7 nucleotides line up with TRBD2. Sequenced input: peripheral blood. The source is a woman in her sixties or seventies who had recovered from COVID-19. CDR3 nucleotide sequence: TGTGCCAGCAGCGTAGCCGGGGGGAGTGAGCAGTTCTTC. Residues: CASSVAGGSEQFF.